This T cell receptor beta chain was documented in a study of T cell changes during pregnancy in multiple sclerosis. Data came from immunoSEQ multiplex PCR; TCRdb stores just in-frame clones and leaves some out. The sample yields 78,000 or so clones, 90% to 95% seen once. This clone was picked up one time. CDR3 length: 11 amino acids. From germline, CDR1 is MGHDK and CDR2 SYGVNS. The ends were cut back, 7 bases at V and 5 bases at J, with 6 bases in the middle. The sequences come from CD4+ T cells from peripheral blood mononuclear cells, collected before pregnancy. The TCR sequence derives from a female donor with multiple sclerosis, enrolled in a pregnancy study. The chain recombines TRBV25-1 with TRBJ2-1; perhaps TRBD2 as D (5 bases). The CDR3 region has the DNA TGTGCCAGCATCGGGAACAATGAGCAGTTCTTC. Its protein product is CASIGNNEQFF.